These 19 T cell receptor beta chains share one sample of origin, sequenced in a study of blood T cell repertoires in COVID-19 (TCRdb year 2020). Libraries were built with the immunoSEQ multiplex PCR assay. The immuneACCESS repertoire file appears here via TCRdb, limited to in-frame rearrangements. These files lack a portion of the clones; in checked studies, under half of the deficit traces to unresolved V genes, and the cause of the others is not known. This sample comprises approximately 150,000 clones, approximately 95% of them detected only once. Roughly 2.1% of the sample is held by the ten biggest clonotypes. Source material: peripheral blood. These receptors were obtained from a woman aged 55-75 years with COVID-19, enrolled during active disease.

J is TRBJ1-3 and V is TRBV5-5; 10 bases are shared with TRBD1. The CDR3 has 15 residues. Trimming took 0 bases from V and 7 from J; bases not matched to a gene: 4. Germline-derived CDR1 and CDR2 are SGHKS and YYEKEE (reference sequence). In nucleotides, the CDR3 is TGTGCCAGCAGCTTGGATCGGGACAGGGGTAACACCATATATTTT. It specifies CASSLDRDRGNTIYF.

Here the CDR3 DNA reads TGTGCCAGCAGCTTATTGGGACTAGCGGGGAGCACAGATACGCAGTATTTT. Its protein is CASSLLGLAGSTDTQYF. The chain combines TRBV7-2 with TRBJ2-3; 13 bases map to TRBD2. This CDR3 contains 17 residues. J gave up 0 bases and V 2 bases, and 2 bases lay outside the gene matches. The germline V gene has CDR1 SGHTA and CDR2 FQGNSA.

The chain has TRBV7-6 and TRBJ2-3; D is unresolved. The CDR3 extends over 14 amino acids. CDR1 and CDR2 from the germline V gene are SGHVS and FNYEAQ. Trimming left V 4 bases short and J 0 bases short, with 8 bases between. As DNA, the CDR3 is TGTGCCAGCAGCTCATTCGGGAGCACAGATACGCAGTATTTT. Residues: CASSSFGSTDTQYF. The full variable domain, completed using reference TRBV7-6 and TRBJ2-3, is GAGVSQSPRYKVTKRGQDVALRCDPISGHVSLYWYRQALGQGPEFLTYFNYEAQQDKSGLPNDRFSAERPEGSISTLTIQRTEQRDSAMYRCASSSFGSTDTQYFGPGTRLTVL.

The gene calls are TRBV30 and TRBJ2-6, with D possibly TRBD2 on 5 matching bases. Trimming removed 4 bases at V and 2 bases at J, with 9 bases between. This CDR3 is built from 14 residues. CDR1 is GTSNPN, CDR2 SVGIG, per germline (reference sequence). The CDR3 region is CAWTTGTGANVLTF. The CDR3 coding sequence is TGTGCCTGGACAACCGGGACTGGGGCCAACGTCCTGACTTTC. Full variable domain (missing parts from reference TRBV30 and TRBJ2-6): SQTIHQWPATLVQPVGSPLSLECTVEGTSNPNLYWYRQAAGRGLQLLFYSVGIGQISSEVPQNLSASRPQDRQFILSSKKLLLSDSGFYLCAWTTGTGANVLTFGAGSRLTVL.

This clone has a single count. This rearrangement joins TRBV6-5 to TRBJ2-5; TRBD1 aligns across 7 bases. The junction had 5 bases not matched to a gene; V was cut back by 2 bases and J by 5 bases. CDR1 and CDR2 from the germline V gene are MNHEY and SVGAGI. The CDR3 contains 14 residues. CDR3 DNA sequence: TGTGCCAGCAGTTACGGGTGGGGACAGGAGACCCAGTACTTC. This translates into CASSYGWGQETQYF.

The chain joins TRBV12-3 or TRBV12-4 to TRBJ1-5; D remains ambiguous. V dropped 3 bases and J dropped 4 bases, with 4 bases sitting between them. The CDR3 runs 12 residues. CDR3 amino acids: CASSFYNQPQHF. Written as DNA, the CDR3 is TGTGCCAGCAGTTTTTATAATCAGCCCCAGCATTTT.

The CDR3 DNA follows: TGTGCCAGCAGCTTAGCAGGAGTGCGAGAAGCTTTCTTT. Its translation is CASSLAGVREAFF. This sequence joins TRBV7-9 and TRBJ1-1, with D uncertain. V dropped 0 bases and J dropped 8 bases, with 10 bases sitting between them. The CDR3 consists of 13 residues. Germline CDR1 is SEHNR and CDR2 is FQNEAQ (reference sequence).

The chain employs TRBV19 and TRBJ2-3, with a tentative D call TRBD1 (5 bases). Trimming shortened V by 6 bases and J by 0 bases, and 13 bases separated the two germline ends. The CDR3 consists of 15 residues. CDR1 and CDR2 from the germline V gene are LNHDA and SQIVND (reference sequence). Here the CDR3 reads CASSLRQGSTDTQYF. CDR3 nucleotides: TGTGCCAGTAGCCTCCGGCAGGGAAGCACAGATACGCAGTATTTT.

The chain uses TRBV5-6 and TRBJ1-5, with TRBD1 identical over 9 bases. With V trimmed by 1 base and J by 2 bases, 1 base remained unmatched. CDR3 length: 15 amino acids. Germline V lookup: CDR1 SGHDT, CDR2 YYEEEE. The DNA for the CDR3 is TGTGCCAGCAGCTTGACAGGGGGCGGCAATCAGCCCCAGCATTTT. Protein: CASSLTGGGNQPQHF. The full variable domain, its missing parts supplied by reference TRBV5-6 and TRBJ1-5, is DAGVTQSPTHLIKTRGQQVTLRCSPKSGHDTVSWYQQALGQGPQFIFQYYEEEERQRGNFPDRFSGHQFPNYSSELNVNALLLGDSALYLCASSLTGGGNQPQHFGDGTRLSIL.

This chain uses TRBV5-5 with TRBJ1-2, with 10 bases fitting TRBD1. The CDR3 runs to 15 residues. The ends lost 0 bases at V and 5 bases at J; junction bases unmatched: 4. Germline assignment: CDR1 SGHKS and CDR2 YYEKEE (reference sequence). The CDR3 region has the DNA TGTGCCAGCAGCTTGGCGGGGACAGGGGTGTATGGCTACACCTTC. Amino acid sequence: CASSLAGTGVYGYTF. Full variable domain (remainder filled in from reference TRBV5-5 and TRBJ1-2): DAGVTQSPTHLIKTRGQQVTLRCSPISGHKSVSWYQQVLGQGPQFIFQYYEKEERGRGNFPDRFSARQFPNYSSELNVNALLLGDSALYLCASSLAGTGVYGYTFGSGTRLTVV.

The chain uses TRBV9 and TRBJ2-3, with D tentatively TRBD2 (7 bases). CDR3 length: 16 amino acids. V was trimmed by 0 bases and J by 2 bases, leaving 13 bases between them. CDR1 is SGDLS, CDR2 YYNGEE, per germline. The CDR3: CASSVDRGGITDTQYF. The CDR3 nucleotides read TGTGCCAGCAGCGTAGACCGCGGGGGCATCACAGATACGCAGTATTTT.

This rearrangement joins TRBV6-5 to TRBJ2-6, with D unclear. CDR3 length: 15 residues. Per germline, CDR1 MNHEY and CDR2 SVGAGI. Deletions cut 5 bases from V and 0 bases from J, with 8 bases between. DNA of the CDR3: TGTGCCAGCAGTATGCAGATCTCTGGGGCCAACGTCCTGACTTTC. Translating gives CASSMQISGANVLTF.

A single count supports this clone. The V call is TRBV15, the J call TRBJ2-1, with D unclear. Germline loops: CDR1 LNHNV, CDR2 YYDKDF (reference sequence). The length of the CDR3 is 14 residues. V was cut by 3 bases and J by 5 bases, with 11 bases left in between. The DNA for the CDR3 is TGTGCCACCAGCAGTGCGTGGGCCCACAATGAGCAGTTCTTC. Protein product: CATSSAWAHNEQFF.

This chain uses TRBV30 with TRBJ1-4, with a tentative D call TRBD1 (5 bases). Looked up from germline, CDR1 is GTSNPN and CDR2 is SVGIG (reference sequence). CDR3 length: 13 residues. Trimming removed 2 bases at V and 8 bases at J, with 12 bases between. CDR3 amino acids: CAWSTGLWEKLFF. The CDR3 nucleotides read TGTGCCTGGAGTACAGGTCTCTGGGAAAAACTGTTTTTT.

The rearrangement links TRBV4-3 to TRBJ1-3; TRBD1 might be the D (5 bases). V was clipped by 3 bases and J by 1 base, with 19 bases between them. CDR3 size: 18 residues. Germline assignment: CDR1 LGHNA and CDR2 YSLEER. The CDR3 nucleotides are TGCGCCAGCAGCCATTATACGGCAGGGATGATATCTGGAAACACCATATATTTT. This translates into CASSHYTAGMISGNTIYF.

CDR3 region: CASKTGGTEAFF. DNA of the CDR3: TGTGCCAGCAAGACAGGGGGCACTGAAGCTTTCTTT. The chain recombines TRBV3-1 (or the pseudogene TRBV3-2) with TRBJ1-1; 9 bases map to TRBD1. Germline-derived CDR1 and CDR2 are LGHDT and YNNKEL (reference sequence). With 7 bases clipped from V and 4 bases from J, the junction kept 1 base outside the gene matches. The CDR3 is 12 residues long.

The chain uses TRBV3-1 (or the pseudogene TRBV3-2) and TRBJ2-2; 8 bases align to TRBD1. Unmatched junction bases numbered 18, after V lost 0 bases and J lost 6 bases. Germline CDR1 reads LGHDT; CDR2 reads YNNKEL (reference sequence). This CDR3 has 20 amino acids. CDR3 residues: CASSQEFGTGGGFFPGELFF. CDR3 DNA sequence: TGTGCCAGCAGCCAAGAATTTGGGACAGGAGGCGGTTTCTTCCCCGGGGAGCTGTTTTTT.

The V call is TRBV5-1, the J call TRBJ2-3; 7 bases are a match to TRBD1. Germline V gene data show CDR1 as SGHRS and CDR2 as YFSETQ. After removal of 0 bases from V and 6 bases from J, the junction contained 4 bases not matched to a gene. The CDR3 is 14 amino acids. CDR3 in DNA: TGCGCCAGCAGCTTGGGGGACAGTTCGGATACGCAGTATTTT. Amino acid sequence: CASSLGDSSDTQYF.

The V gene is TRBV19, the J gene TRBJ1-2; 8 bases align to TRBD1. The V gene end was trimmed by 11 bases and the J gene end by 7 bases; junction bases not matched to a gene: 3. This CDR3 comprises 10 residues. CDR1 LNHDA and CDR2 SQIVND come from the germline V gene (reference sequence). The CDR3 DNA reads TGTGCCGTGGGGACAGGTGGCTACACCTTC. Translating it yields CAVGTGGYTF. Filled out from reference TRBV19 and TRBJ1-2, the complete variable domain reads DGGITQSPKYLFRKEGQNVTLSCEQNLNHDAMYWYRQDPGQGLRLIYYSQIVNDFQKGDIAEGYSVSREKKESFPLTVTSAQKNPTAFYLCAVGTGGYTFGSGTRLTVV.